The 14 T cell receptor beta chains below all came from one sample that was sequenced in a study of shared clonotypes between healthy human individuals. Method: immunoSEQ multiplex PCR; TCRdb's copy keeps in-frame clones and lacks some. This sample has over a million clones; about 80% occur once, and the top ten carry more than 0.45%. Material: memory CD4+ T cells from PBMCs. Regarding subset: CD45RA-negative fraction. The receptors were sampled from a man aged 18 to 29 in good health. Some clones in this sample may be carry-over from other donors' samples.

This clone was observed a handful of times. The V call is TRBV5-1, the J call TRBJ2-7; 12 bases align to TRBD1. The trim removed 9 bases at V and 4 bases at J, leaving 14 bases unmatched. Per the germline V gene, CDR1 is SGHRS and CDR2 is YFSETQ. The CDR3 runs to 16 residues. The CDR3 loop reads CATCPGQGALMYEQYF. CDR3 DNA sequence: TGCGCCACCTGTCCGGGACAGGGGGCTTTGATGTACGAGCAGTACTTC.

Details on this clone: A read error may be the cause here, since a much bigger clone is one base away. The chain uses TRBV9 and TRBJ2-3, with D hard to call. The CDR3 consists of 15 residues. V shed 3 bases and J shed 6 bases, with 17 bases lying between them. Germline-derived CDR1 and CDR2 are SGDLS and YYNGEE. The CDR3 sequence is CASSEYEKAWDTQYF. The DNA of the CDR3 is TGTGCCAGCAGCGAATACGAGAAAGCATGGGATACGCAGTATTTT.

The chain couples TRBV7-9 to TRBJ2-5; D may be TRBD1 (5 bases). Trimming removed 4 bases from V and 5 bases from J, with 11 bases in between. This CDR3 spans 13 amino acids. Germline CDR1 reads SEHNR; CDR2 reads FQNEAQ (reference sequence). The CDR3 is CASSSQKGETQYF. The CDR3 DNA reads as TGTGCCAGCAGCTCGCAGAAGGGGGAGACCCAGTACTTC. The full variable domain, with the rest looked up from reference TRBV7-9 and TRBJ2-5, is DTGVSQNPRHKITKRGQNVTFRCDPISEHNRLYWYRQTLGQGPEFLTYFQNEAQLEKSRLLSDRFSAERPKGSFSTLEIQRTEQGDSAMYLCASSSQKGETQYFGPGTRLLVL.

The rearrangement joins TRBV4-1 to TRBJ2-2; TRBD1 matches at 8 bases. The germline V gene has CDR1 MGHRA and CDR2 YSYEKL. The CDR3 consists of 18 residues. Unmatched junction bases numbered 13, after V lost 0 bases and J lost 7 bases. The chain's CDR3 is CASSQDRQGAKKGGELFF. Here the CDR3 DNA reads TGCGCCAGCAGCCAAGACCGTCAGGGGGCGAAAAAGGGCGGGGAGCTGTTTTTT.

As concerns this clone: Other DNA sequences in this sample translate to the same CDR3. The CDR3 region has the DNA TGTGCCAGCAGTTTAGGCCTAGCAGGAGTCAATGAGCAGTTCTTC. Encoded protein: CASSLGLAGVNEQFF. This chain joins TRBV28 and TRBJ2-1, with TRBD2 as a possible D gene (5 bases). The germline V gene encodes CDR1 MDHEN and CDR2 SYDVKM. This CDR3 is 15 amino acids long. Trimming shortened V by 2 bases and J by 6 bases, and 14 bases separated the two germline ends. The variable domain in full, completed from reference TRBV28 and TRBJ2-1, reads DVKVTQSSRYLVKRTGEKVFLECVQDMDHENMFWYRQDPGLGLRLIYFSYDVKMKEKGDIPEGYSVSREKKERFSLILESASTNQTSMYLCASSLGLAGVNEQFFGPGTRLTVL.

V usage is TRBV9 and J usage is TRBJ2-3, with D uncertain. This CDR3 has 14 amino acids. CDR1 is SGDLS and CDR2 is YYNGEE in the germline V gene. V shed 2 bases and J shed 6 bases, with 13 bases lying between them. The CDR3 region is CASSVAGSKDTQYF. CDR3 in DNA: TGTGCCAGCAGCGTGGCCGGGTCCAAGGATACGCAGTATTTT.

This chain connects TRBV7-1 to TRBJ1-2, with D possibly matching TRBD1 (6 bases). TRBV7-1 is an open reading frame whose function is uncertain. The CDR3 is made up of 13 amino acids. V was pared by 5 bases and J by 6 bases, with 13 bases between. This CDR3 reads CASSPMGANGYTF. CDR3 nucleotides: TGTGCCAGCAGCCCGATGGGGGCGAATGGCTACACCTTC.

CDR3 sequence reads: CASGPGQGFTEAFF. CDR3 nucleotides: TGTGCCAGTGGGCCGGGACAGGGCTTCACTGAAGCTTTCTTT. The chain carries TRBV11-3 and TRBJ1-1, with 9 bases that match TRBD1. Per the germline V gene, CDR1 is SGHNT and CDR2 is YENEEA. The CDR3 has 14 residues. After removal of 9 bases from V and 4 bases from J, the junction contained 9 bases not matched to a gene.

The gene calls are TRBV18 and TRBJ1-2, with a tentative D call TRBD1 (5 bases). Between the trimmed V and J ends, which lost 3 bases and 3 bases, there was a span of 14 bases. The CDR3 extends over 15 amino acids. Germline V lookup: CDR1 KGHSH, CDR2 LQKENI. This chain's CDR3 is CASSPGGAQDYGYTF. The CDR3 DNA sequence: TGTGCCAGCTCACCGGGGGGAGCCCAAGACTATGGCTACACCTTC.

V and J are TRBV4-1 and TRBJ2-1; D not resolved. This CDR3 contains 17 residues. Germline-derived CDR1 and CDR2 are MGHRA and YSYEKL. Trimming took 3 bases from V and 0 from J, leaving 15 bases between them. The CDR3 DNA reads as TGCGCCAGCAGCCAGGATCCGACTCGTAGCTCCTACAATGAGCAGTTCTTC. Protein: CASSQDPTRSSYNEQFF.

This chain links TRBV10-2 with TRBJ2-1; 8 bases are a match to TRBD2. Germline assignment: CDR1 WSHSY and CDR2 SAAADI. CDR3 length equals 12 residues. V was clipped by 0 bases and J by 16 bases; unmatched bases: 5. The CDR3, as DNA: TGCGCCAGCAGTGAGTCGGGGACTAGGGGATTCTTC. Its translation: CASSESGTRGFF.

The V call is TRBV5-6, the J call TRBJ2-7; 7 nucleotides agree with TRBD2. Trimming cost V 2 bases and J 5 bases; bases outside gene matches: 7. This CDR3 contains 14 residues. Germline loops: CDR1 SGHDT, CDR2 YYEEEE. CDR3 sequence reads: CASSFYAGVDEQYF. The CDR3 DNA reads TGTGCCAGCAGCTTCTATGCGGGAGTGGACGAGCAGTACTTC. The complete variable domain, with remaining parts taken from reference TRBV5-6 and TRBJ2-7, reads DAGVTQSPTHLIKTRGQQVTLRCSPKSGHDTVSWYQQALGQGPQFIFQYYEEEERQRGNFPDRFSGHQFPNYSSELNVNALLLGDSALYLCASSFYAGVDEQYFGPGTRLTVT.

This clone was seen a handful of times. In DNA form, the CDR3 reads TGTGCCAGCAGCCCCAGGACAGGGGGCTTTGGAAACACCATATATTTT. Protein sequence: CASSPRTGGFGNTIYF. The V call is TRBV14, the J call TRBJ1-3; 11 bases line up with TRBD1. Germline-derived CDR1 and CDR2 are SGHDN and FVKESK. The CDR3 length is 16 residues. With 4 bases clipped from V and 3 bases from J, the junction kept 5 bases outside the gene matches.

The J gene is TRBJ2-3, the V gene TRBV7-2; no clear D. The CDR3 sequence is 12 residues long. V gave up 5 bases and J gave up 7 bases, with 10 bases separating them. Germline V CDR1 and CDR2: SGHTA, FQGNSA. CDR3 region: CASSPLLHTQYF. CDR3 DNA sequence: TGTGCCAGCAGCCCTCTCCTTCATACGCAGTATTTT. Using reference TRBV7-2 and TRBJ2-3 for the parts outside the CDR3, the full variable domain is GAGVSQSPSNKVTEKGKDVELRCDPISGHTALYWYRQSLGQGLEFLIYFQGNSAPDKSGLPSDRFSAERTGGSVSTLTIQRTQQEDSAVYLCASSPLLHTQYFGPGTRLTVL.